This entry lists 14 T cell receptor beta chains sequenced from one sample in a study of a mutant IDH1 vaccine in newly diagnosed glioma. Their antigen targets remain unknown. As for time point: week 23, last vaccination. The investigators gave 300 ug of mutant IDH1 20-mer peptide in each vaccine dose, together with topical imiquimod. Sequencing was performed with immunoSEQ multiplex PCR; in TCRdb, only in-frame clones are kept and a portion is missing. Altogether approximately 39,000 clones are present, 81% being singletons, with the ten largest covering roughly 5%. Here the sequenced sample was PBMCs, taken from a glioma patient whose treatment included an IDH1 peptide vaccine. These receptors were obtained from a man aged 35 to 55 with glioma.

This clone showed up just once. CDR3: CASSRSQDRDSFWGSYNEQFF. The CDR3 DNA is TGTGCCAGCAGTCGTAGCCAGGACAGGGATTCATTTTGGGGCTCCTACAATGAGCAGTTCTTC. V gene TRBV27 combines with J gene TRBJ2-1, with 8 bases matching TRBD1. Per germline, CDR1 MNHEY and CDR2 SMNVEV (reference sequence). This CDR3 region has 21 residues. Trimming removed 5 bases from V and 0 bases from J; junction bases left unmatched: 21.

The chain joins TRBV5-4 to TRBJ1-2, with D possibly matching TRBD1 (5 bases). Looked up from germline, CDR1 is SGHNT and CDR2 is YYREEE (reference sequence). V was shortened by 3 bases and J by 4 bases, with 19 bases between the two germline ends. The CDR3 consists of 16 residues. CDR3 region: CASSSQTQELLYGYTF. The CDR3, as DNA: TGTGCCAGCAGCTCCCAAACACAGGAACTCCTCTATGGCTACACCTTC.

The chain combines TRBV6-5 with TRBJ2-1; D not resolved. Trimming pared 6 bases from V and 7 bases from J, leaving 10 bases between. The CDR3 has 12 amino acids. Germline V CDR1 and CDR2: MNHEY, SVGAGI. For the CDR3, the DNA is TGTGCCAGCAGAACGATCCGAAATGAGCAGTTCTTC. Its translation is CASRTIRNEQFF.

The chain uses TRBV7-8 and TRBJ2-3; 7 bases line up with TRBD1. CDR1 SGHVS and CDR2 FQNEAQ come from the germline V gene. The CDR3 consists of 16 residues. V was pared by 2 bases and J by 7 bases, with 12 bases of the junction left unmatched. CDR3 DNA sequence: TGTGCCAGCAGCTTACCCCTACGACAGGGACAGCATACGCAGTATTTT. It encodes CASSLPLRQGQHTQYF.

This clone was recorded once. An end of the junction does not agree with germline; a read error may underlie this. The chain employs TRBV7-7 and TRBJ2-3; the match to TRBD2 covers 8 bases. The CDR3 is 16 amino acids. The germline V gene has CDR1 SSHAT and CDR2 FNYEAQ (reference sequence). DNA for the CDR3: TGTGCTAGCAGCCCCGTGGTGAGCGGGGGAGGAGGTACGCAGTATTTT. Residues: CASSPVVSGGGGTQYF. The full variable domain, its missing parts supplied by reference TRBV7-7 and TRBJ2-3, is GAGVSQSPRYKVTKRGQDVTLRCDPISSHATLYWYQQALGQGPEFLTYFNYEAQPDKSGLPSDRFSAERPEGSISTLTIQRTEQRDSAMYRCASSPVVSGGGGTQYFGPGTRLTVL.

The chain is built from TRBV6-6 and TRBJ1-5; TRBD1 aligns across 8 bases. The length of the CDR3 is 14 residues. V was clipped by 6 bases and J by 6 bases; unmatched bases: 7. Per the germline V gene, CDR1 is MNHNY and CDR2 is SVGAGI (reference sequence). Written as DNA, the CDR3 is TGTGCCAGCAGCCGGACAGGGAAATTTCAGCCCCAGCATTTT. It codes for CASSRTGKFQPQHF.

This chain links TRBV10-3 with TRBJ2-5, with D uncertain. The J call could be wrong; TRBJ2-7 is a better fit for the DNA end. This CDR3 is built from 13 residues. CDR1 is ENHRY and CDR2 is SYGVKD in the germline V gene. As DNA, the CDR3 is TGTGCCATCACTGCGCGGAAGACCTACGAGCAGTACTTC. Encoded protein: CAITARKTYEQYF.

The J gene is TRBJ2-3, the V gene TRBV5-1, with 8 bases matching TRBD1. From germline, CDR1 is SGHRS and CDR2 YFSETQ. V dropped 3 bases and J dropped 5; count of bases not matched to a gene: 8. This CDR3 comprises 15 residues. The CDR3 DNA follows: TGCGCCAGCAGCTCCAGTAGGACAGGGCAAGATACGCAGTATTTT. This gives the protein CASSSSRTGQDTQYF.

The J gene is TRBJ1-5, the V gene TRBV18; D is possibly TRBD1 (5 bases). With 6 bases removed from V and 8 bases from J, the gap between germline ends came to 20 bases. Germline V gene lookup returns CDR1 KGHSH and CDR2 LQKENI. This CDR3 is 15 amino acids long. CDR3: CASSPFSQGREPQHF. The CDR3 DNA sequence: TGTGCCAGCTCCCCCTTTTCGCAGGGTCGGGAGCCCCAGCATTTT.

The V call is TRBV5-4, the J call TRBJ1-2; 8 bases map to TRBD1. V shed 4 bases, J shed 8 bases, and the junction held 13 bases outside the gene matches. This CDR3 contains 15 residues. Germline values: CDR1 SGHNT, CDR2 YYREEE (reference sequence). CDR3 nucleotides: TGTGCCAGCAGCACCACCCAGGGGGCTGGGAGCGGCTACACCTTC. Translating gives CASSTTQGAGSGYTF.

The chain is built from TRBV27 and TRBJ2-7; D tentatively fits TRBD1 or TRBD2 (5 bases each). Germline CDR1 is MNHEY and CDR2 is SMNVEV (reference sequence). The CDR3 is made up of 14 amino acids. The ends were cut back, 10 bases at V and 6 bases at J, with 22 bases in the middle. The DNA for the CDR3 is TGTGCCACCGGAACCGGGGCGAGATGGGGCGAGCAGTACTTC. Translating it yields CATGTGARWGEQYF.

This clone has more than one count but fewer than ten. The rearrangement links TRBV7-2 to TRBJ2-2; 8 bases map to TRBD2. With 5 bases clipped from V and 3 bases from J, the junction kept 11 bases outside the gene matches. The CDR3 loop spans 17 amino acids. Germline V gene sequence: CDR1 SGHTA, CDR2 FQGNSA. This CDR3 is CASSARPLLADTGELFF. CDR3 coding DNA: TGTGCCAGCAGCGCCCGTCCCTTACTAGCGGACACCGGGGAGCTGTTTTTT. The complete variable domain, with remaining parts taken from reference TRBV7-2 and TRBJ2-2, reads GAGVSQSPSNKVTEKGKDVELRCDPISGHTALYWYRQSLGQGLEFLIYFQGNSAPDKSGLPSDRFSAERTGGSVSTLTIQRTQQEDSAVYLCASSARPLLADTGELFFGEGSRLTVL.

This rearrangement joins TRBV30 to TRBJ2-2; possible D gene TRBD2, 5 bases. The length of the CDR3 is 14 residues. Germline-derived CDR1 and CDR2 are GTSNPN and SVGIG (reference sequence). Between the trimmed V and J ends, which lost 4 bases and 4 bases, there was a span of 13 bases. The DNA for the CDR3 is TGTGCCTGGAACTCGGGATTTTTCACCGGGGAGCTGTTTTTT. Encoded protein: CAWNSGFFTGELFF.

This chain uses TRBV6-1 with TRBJ1-2, with TRBD1 identical over 8 bases. This CDR3 region has 14 residues. Germline CDR1 reads MNHNS; CDR2 reads SASEGT. V lost 4 bases, J lost 5 bases, and 6 bases stayed unmatched. The CDR3 spells CASSAEQGGYGYTF. The CDR3 DNA reads TGTGCCAGCAGTGCCGAACAGGGGGGGTATGGCTACACCTTC.